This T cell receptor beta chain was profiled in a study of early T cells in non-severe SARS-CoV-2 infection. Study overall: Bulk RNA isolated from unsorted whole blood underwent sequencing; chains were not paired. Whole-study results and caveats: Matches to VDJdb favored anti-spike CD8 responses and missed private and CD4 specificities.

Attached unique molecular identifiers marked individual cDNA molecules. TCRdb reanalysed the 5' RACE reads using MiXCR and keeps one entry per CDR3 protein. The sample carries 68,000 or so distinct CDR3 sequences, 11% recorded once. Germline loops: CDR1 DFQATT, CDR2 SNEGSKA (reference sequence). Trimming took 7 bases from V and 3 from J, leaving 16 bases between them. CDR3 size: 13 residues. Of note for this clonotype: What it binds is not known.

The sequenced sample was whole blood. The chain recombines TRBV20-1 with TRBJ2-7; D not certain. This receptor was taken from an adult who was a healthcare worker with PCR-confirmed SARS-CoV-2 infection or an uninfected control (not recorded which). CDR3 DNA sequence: TGCAGTGGCTTGGCCTACCCCTACTACGAGCAGTACTTC. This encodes CSGLAYPYYEQYF.